One and the same sample provided the 3 T cell receptor beta chains below, sequenced in a study of blood T cell repertoires in COVID-19. The repertoire was sequenced with immunoSEQ multiplex PCR; TCRdb's copy has only in-frame clones and lacks some. The sample consists of 150,000 to 180,000 clones, 84% of them appearing once. Sequences were obtained from peripheral blood. These receptors all stem from a woman in her fifties or sixties with acute or convalescent COVID-19.

V and J are TRBV2 and TRBJ2-7; D remains unclear. Trimming took off 3 bases at V and 2 bases at J, with 8 bases between the two ends. CDR1 is SNHLY and CDR2 is FYNNEI in the germline V gene. The CDR3 has 13 residues. CDR3 sequence: CASSDALAYEQYF. CDR3 nucleotides: TGTGCCAGCAGTGATGCGCTCGCCTACGAGCAGTACTTC.

This sequence joins TRBV5-1 and TRBJ2-6; the match to TRBD1 covers 9 bases. The CDR3 consists of 17 residues. CDR1 is SGHRS, CDR2 YFSETQ, per germline. The J segment lost 0 bases and the V segment lost 4 bases, leaving 5 bases of the junction unmatched. The CDR3 nucleotides are TGCGCCAGCAGCCCCCGGGACAGGGTCTCTGGGGCCAACGTCCTGACTTTC. This gives the protein CASSPRDRVSGANVLTF.

V and J are TRBV10-1 and TRBJ1-2; TRBD1 might be the D (5 bases). The V gene lost 6 bases and the J gene lost 4 bases, with 18 bases spanning the gap. In germline, CDR1 is WNHNN, CDR2 SYGVQD (reference sequence). This CDR3 is built from 15 residues. CDR3: CASSGEGPLFYGYTF. CDR3 nucleotide sequence: TGCGCCAGCAGCGGGGAGGGGCCACTCTTCTATGGCTACACCTTC.